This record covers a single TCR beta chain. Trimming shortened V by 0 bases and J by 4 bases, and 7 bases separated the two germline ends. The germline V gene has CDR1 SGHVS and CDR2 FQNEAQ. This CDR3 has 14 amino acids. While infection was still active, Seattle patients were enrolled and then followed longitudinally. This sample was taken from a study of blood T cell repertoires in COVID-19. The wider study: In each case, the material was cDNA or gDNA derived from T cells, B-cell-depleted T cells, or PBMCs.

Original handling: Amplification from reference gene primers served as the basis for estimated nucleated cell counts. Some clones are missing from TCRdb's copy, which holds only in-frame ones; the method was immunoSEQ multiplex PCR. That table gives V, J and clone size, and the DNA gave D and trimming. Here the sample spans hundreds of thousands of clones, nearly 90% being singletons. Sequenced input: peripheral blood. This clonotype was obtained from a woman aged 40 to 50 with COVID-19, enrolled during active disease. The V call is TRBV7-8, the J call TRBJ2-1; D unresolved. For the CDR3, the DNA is TGTGCCAGCAGCTTAGCTCAGATTTACAATGAGCAGTTCTTC. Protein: CASSLAQIYNEQFF.